The T cell receptor (beta chain) under discussion was sequenced for a study of regulatory T cells in long-lasting Graves disease. Study outcomes and limitations: Owing to a sample size that was small, accuracy may have been reduced. Persistent patients shared more public clonotypes (around 2,500) than new patients (approximately 1,000).

Specified time point: persistent/refractory GD, antithyroid drugs over 5 years with positive TRAb. The TCR library was made from RNA that had been extracted from PBMCs in TRIzol. Construction of the TCR beta libraries employed iRepertoire HTBI primers in conjunction with Arm-PCR of CDR3 regions. TCRdb re-analysed the multiplex PCR reads in MiXCR, keeping a single row per CDR3 protein. This sample has 600,000 to 850,000 distinct CDR3 sequences, with about 30% found just once. This clonotype turned up a few times. Its antigen remains unidentified. The sequence was collected from a female donor with Graves disease. This specimen consisted of peripheral blood mononuclear cells (PBMCs), obtained when the disease was refractory, from a patient treated with antithyroid drugs.

The CDR3 reads CASSLGLEGRSNQPQHF. The DNA for the CDR3 is TGCGCCAGCAGCTTGGGCTTGGAGGGCAGGAGCAATCAGCCCCAGCATTTT. The chain carries TRBV5-1 and TRBJ1-5; D is undetermined. CDR3 length equals 17 residues. The V gene lost 0 bases and the J gene lost 1 base, with 14 bases spanning the gap. Germline V lookup: CDR1 SGHRS, CDR2 YFSETQ.